This is a list of T cell receptor beta chains from one sample in a study of T cell repertoires in cytomegalovirus infection. TCRdb passed the reads through MiXCR, listing each CDR3 protein once. Of about 490,000 distinct CDR3 sequences listed, about 15% are singletons. Sequencing was performed on CD8+ T cells from PBMCs. These receptors originate from a human donor in good health (CMV status not recorded). Some clones in this sample may be carry-over from other donors' samples. Both conserved end residues are part of each CDR3. The D gene is left open where the match is weak. Clone size is given for some rows only: seen once, a few or many times, or a class if the clone is expanded.

D	J	size	V	CDR3	DNA
TRBD2	TRBJ2-1	NA	TRBV11-3	CASSLGSGGGGEQFF	TGTGCCAGCAGCTTGGGTAGCGGGGGAGGGGGTGAGCAGTTCTTC
TRBD2	TRBJ2-7	once	TRBV20-1	CSADSGGASYEQYF	TGCAGTGCAGATAGCGGGGGGGCCTCCTACGAGCAGTACTTC
TRBD1	TRBJ1-1	few	TRBV12-3/TRBV12-4	CASSPRGQEATEAFF	TGTGCCAGCAGCCCACGGGGACAGGAGGCCACTGAAGCTTTCTTT
NA	TRBJ2-1	many	TRBV19	CASSIDEGQYNEQFF	TGTGCCAGTAGTATAGATGAGGGCCAGTACAATGAGCAGTTCTTC
NA	TRBJ2-4	many	TRBV25-1	CASSELGSRGAKNIQYF	TGTGCCAGCAGTGAATTGGGGAGCCGGGGAGCCAAAAACATTCAGTACTTC
NA	TRBJ2-6	many	TRBV6-5	CASSYSRSSGANVLTF	TGTGCCAGCAGTTACTCCCGCTCCTCTGGGGCCAACGTCCTGACTTTC
NA	TRBJ2-7	few	TRBV27	CASSSSPQEGEYF	TGTGCCAGCAGTTCATCCCCTCAGGAGGGCGAGTACTTC
TRBD1	TRBJ2-7	few	TRBV10-2	CASGQGTYEQYF	TGCGCCAGCGGACAGGGTACCTACGAGCAGTACTTC
TRBD2	TRBJ2-2	few	TRBV4-1	CASSRSGENTGELFF	TGCGCCAGCAGCCGAAGCGGGGAGAACACCGGGGAGCTGTTTTTT
NA	TRBJ2-3	NA	TRBV4-2	CASSQGGRGADTQYF	TGTGCCAGCAGCCAAGGAGGGAGGGGGGCAGATACGCAGTATTTT
NA	TRBJ2-1	NA	TRBV6-5	CASSSPGERVYNEQFF	TGTGCCAGCAGTTCCCCGGGGGAGCGGGTGTACAATGAGCAGTTCTTC
NA	TRBJ2-3	many	TRBV4-1	CASSQVMEAADTQYF	TGCGCCAGCAGCCAAGTAATGGAGGCGGCGGATACGCAGTATTTT
NA	TRBJ1-1	NA	TRBV9	CASSVGSFGGRGTEAFF	TGTGCCAGCAGCGTAGGCTCGTTTGGGGGGCGAGGGACTGAAGCTTTCTTT
TRBD2	TRBJ2-1	few	TRBV4-2	CASSGASSGGHEQFF	TGTGCCAGCAGCGGGGCAAGTAGCGGGGGTCATGAGCAGTTCTTC
TRBD1	TRBJ2-7	few	TRBV10-3	CAISGRTGGEFSEQYF	TGTGCCATCAGTGGCCGGACAGGGGGCGAATTTAGCGAGCAGTACTTC
TRBD2	TRBJ2-1	many	TRBV4-1	CASSQDPRLARTHYNEQFF	TGCGCCAGCAGCCAAGATCCCCGACTAGCGAGGACTCACTACAATGAGCAGTTCTTC
TRBD1	TRBJ2-7	many	TRBV7-2	CASSYGTGAYEQYF	TGTGCCAGCAGCTACGGGACAGGCGCCTACGAGCAGTACTTC
NA	TRBJ1-2	NA	TRBV9	CASSPRDRGKAF	TGTGCCAGCAGCCCGCGAGATAGAGGCAAAGCCTTC
NA	TRBJ1-2	many	TRBV12-3/TRBV12-4	CASSRGTNYGYTF	TGTGCCAGCAGCCGGGGGACTAACTATGGCTACACCTTC
TRBD2	TRBJ2-1	NA	TRBV6-4	CASSVAGARWNEQFF	TGTGCCAGCAGCGTTGCGGGAGCGAGATGGAATGAGCAGTTCTTC
NA	TRBJ2-2	NA	TRBV30	CACEGVGELFF	TGTGCCTGCGAGGGAGTCGGGGAGCTGTTTTTT
NA	TRBJ2-1	many	TRBV7-7	CASSLDPRGGNEQFF	TGTGCCAGCAGCTTGGACCCCCGGGGCGGCAATGAGCAGTTCTTC
NA	TRBJ2-5	few	TRBV15	CATSRGETQYF	TGTGCCACCAGCAGAGGGGAGACCCAGTACTTC
NA	TRBJ2-3	NA	TRBV20-1	CSASGAQYF	TGCAGTGCTAGCGGGGCTCAGTATTTT